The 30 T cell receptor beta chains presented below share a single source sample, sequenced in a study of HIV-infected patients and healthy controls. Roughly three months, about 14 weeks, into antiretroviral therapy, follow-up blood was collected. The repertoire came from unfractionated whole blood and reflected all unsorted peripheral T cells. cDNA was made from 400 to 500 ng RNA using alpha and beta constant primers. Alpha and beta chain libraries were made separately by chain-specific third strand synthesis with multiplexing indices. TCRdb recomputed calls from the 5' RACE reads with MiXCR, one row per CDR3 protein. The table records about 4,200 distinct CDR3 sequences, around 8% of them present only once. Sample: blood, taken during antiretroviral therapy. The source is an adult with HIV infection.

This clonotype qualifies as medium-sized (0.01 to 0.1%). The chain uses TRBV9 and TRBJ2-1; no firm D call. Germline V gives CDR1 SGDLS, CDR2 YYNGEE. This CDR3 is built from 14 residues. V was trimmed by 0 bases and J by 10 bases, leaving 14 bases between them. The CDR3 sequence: CASSVGNAEKEQFF. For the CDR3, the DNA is TGTGCCAGCAGCGTAGGTAATGCGGAAAAGGAGCAGTTCTTC. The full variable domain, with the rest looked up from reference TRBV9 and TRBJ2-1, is DSGVTQTPKHLITATGQRVTLRCSPRSGDLSVYWYQQSLDQGLQFLIQYYNGEERAKGNILERFSAQQFPDLHSELNLSSLELGDSALYFCASSVGNAEKEQFFGPGTRLTVL.

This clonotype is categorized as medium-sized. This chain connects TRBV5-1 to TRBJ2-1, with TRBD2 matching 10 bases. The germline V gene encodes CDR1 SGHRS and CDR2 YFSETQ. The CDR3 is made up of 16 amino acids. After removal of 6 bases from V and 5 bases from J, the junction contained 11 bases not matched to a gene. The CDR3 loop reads CASTGRIAGGNNEQFF. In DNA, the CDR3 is TGCGCCAGCACCGGGCGGATAGCGGGGGGTAACAATGAGCAGTTCTTC.

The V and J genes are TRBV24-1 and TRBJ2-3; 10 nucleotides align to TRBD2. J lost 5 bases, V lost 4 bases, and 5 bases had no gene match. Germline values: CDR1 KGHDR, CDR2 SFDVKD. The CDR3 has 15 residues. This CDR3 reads CATSDPAGGQDTQYF. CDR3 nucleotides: TGTGCCACCAGTGACCCAGCGGGGGGGCAAGATACGCAGTATTTT.

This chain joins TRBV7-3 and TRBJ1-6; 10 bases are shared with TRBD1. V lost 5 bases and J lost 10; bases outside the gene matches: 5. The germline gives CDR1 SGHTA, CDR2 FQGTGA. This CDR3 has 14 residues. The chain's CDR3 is CASSPGTGVSPLHF. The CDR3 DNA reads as TGTGCCAGCAGCCCGGGGACAGGGGTCTCACCCCTCCACTTT.

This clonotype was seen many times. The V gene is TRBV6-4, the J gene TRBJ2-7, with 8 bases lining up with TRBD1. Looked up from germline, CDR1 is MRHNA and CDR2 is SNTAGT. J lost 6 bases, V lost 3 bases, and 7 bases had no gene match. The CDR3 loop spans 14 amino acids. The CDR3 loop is CASSEETGVGEQYF. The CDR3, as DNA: TGTGCCAGCAGTGAGGAGACAGGGGTCGGCGAGCAGTACTTC.

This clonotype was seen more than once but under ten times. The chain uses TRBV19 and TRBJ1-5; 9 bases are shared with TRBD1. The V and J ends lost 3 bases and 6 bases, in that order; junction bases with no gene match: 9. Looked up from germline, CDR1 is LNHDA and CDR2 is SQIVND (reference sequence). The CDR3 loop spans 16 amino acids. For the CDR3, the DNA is TGTGCCAGTAGTATGTCCGGGACAGGGTGGTTTCAGCCCCAGCATTTT. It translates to CASSMSGTGWFQPQHF.

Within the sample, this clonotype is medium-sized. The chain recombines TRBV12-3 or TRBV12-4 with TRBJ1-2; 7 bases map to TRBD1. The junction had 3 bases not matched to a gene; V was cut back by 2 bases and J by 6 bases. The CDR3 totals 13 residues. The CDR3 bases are TGTGCCAGCAGTTTAAACAGGGGCAATGGCTACACCTTC. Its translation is CASSLNRGNGYTF.

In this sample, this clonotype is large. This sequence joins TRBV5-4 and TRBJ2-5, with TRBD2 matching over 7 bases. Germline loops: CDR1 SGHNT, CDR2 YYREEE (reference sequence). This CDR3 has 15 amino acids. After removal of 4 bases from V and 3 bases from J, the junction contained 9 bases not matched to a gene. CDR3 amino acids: CASSPGMGGEETQYF. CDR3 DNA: TGTGCCAGCAGCCCCGGAATGGGAGGGGAAGAGACCCAGTACTTC.

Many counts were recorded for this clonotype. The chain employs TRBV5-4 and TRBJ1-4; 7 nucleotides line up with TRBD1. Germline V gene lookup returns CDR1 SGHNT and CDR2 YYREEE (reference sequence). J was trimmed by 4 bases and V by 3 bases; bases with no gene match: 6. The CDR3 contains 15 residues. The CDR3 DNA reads TGTGCCAGCAGCTCGAACAGGGGTCTTAATGAAAAACTGTTTTTT. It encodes CASSSNRGLNEKLFF.

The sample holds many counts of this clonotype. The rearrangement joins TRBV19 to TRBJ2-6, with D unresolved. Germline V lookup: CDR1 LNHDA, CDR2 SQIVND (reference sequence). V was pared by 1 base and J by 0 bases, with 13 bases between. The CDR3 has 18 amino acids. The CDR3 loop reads CASSIGYQFRSGANVLTF. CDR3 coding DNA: TGTGCCAGTAGTATAGGATACCAGTTCCGCTCTGGGGCCAACGTCCTGACTTTC.

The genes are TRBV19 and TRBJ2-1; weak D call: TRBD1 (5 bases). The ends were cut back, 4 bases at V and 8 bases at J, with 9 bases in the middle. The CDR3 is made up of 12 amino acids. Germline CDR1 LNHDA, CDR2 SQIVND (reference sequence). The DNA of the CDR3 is TGTGCCAGTAGTACGGACAACCATGAGCAGTTCTTC. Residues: CASSTDNHEQFF.

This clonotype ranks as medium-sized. For the CDR3, the DNA is TGTGCCAGCAGTGACATAAAACGCCAGCCCCAGCATTTT. Translating it yields CASSDIKRQPQHF. This chain uses TRBV6-1 with TRBJ1-5; no firm D call. The V and J ends lost 3 bases and 7 bases respectively, with 10 bases between them. CDR3 length: 13 residues. The germline gives CDR1 MNHNS, CDR2 SASEGT.

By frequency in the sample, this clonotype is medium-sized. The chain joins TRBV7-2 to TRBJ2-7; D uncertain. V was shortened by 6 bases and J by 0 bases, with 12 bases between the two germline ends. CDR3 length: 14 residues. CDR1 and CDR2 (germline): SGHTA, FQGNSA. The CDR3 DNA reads TGTGCCAGCAGGAAGGAAGGGTACTCCTACGAGCAGTACTTC. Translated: CASRKEGYSYEQYF.

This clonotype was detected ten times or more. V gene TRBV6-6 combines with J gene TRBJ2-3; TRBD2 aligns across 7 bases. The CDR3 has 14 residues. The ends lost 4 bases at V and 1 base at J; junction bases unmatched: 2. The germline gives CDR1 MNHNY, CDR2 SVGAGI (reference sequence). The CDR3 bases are TGTGCCAGCAGTTGGACTAGTGGCACAGATACGCAGTATTTT. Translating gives CASSWTSGTDTQYF.

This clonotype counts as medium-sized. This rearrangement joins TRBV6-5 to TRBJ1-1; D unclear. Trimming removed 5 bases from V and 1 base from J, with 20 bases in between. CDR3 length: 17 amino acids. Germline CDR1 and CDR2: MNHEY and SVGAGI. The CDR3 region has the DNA TGTGCCAGCAGTCACATTATAAGGCCCCTGGCGAACACTGAAGCTTTCTTT. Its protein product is CASSHIIRPLANTEAFF.

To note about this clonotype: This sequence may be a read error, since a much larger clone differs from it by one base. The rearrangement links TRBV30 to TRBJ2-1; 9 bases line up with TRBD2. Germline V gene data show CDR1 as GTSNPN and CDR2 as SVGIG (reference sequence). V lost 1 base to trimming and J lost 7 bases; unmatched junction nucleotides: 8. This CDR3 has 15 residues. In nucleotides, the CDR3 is TGTGCCTGGAGTGGCGGTAGCGGGGGCCGAAATGAGCAGTTCTTC. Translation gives CAWSGGSGGRNEQFF.

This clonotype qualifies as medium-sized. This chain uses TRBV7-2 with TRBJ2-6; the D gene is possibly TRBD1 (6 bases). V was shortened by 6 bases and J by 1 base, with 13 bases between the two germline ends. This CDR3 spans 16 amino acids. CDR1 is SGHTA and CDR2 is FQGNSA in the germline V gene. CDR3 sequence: CASSWGRASGANVLTF. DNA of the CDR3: TGTGCCAGCAGTTGGGGGCGCGCTTCTGGGGCCAACGTCCTGACTTTC.

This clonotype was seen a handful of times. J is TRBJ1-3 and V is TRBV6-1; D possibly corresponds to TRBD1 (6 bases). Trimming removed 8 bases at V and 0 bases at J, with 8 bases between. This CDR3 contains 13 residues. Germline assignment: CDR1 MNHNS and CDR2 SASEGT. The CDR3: CASGGSSGNTIYF. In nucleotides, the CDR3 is TGTGCCAGCGGGGGCAGCTCTGGAAACACCATATATTTT.

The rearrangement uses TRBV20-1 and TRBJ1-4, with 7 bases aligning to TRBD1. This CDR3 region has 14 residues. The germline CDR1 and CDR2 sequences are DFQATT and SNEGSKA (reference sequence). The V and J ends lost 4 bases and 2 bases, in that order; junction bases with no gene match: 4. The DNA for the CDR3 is TGCAGTGCTATTTTGACAGGGACTAATGAAAAACTGTTTTTT. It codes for CSAILTGTNEKLFF.

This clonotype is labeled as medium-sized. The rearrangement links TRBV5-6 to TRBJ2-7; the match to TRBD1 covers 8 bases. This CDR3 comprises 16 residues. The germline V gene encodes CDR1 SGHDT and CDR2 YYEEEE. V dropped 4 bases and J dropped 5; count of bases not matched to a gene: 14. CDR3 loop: CASSLYRTGSVNEQYF. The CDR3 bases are TGTGCCAGCAGCCTGTATCGGACAGGGTCCGTGAACGAGCAGTACTTC.

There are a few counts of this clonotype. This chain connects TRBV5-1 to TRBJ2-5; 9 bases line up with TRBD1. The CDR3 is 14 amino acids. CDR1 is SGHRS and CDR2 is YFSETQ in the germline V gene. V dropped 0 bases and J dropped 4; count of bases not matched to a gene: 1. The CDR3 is CASSLETGGETQYF. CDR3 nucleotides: TGCGCCAGCAGCTTGGAGACAGGGGGAGAGACCCAGTACTTC.

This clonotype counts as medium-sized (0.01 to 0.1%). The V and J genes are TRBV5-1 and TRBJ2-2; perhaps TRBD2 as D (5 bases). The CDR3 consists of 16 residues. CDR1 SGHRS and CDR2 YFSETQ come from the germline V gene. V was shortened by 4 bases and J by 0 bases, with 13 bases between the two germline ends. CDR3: CASSERPSPNTGELFF. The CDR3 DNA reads TGCGCCAGCAGCGAGAGGCCTAGCCCGAACACCGGGGAGCTGTTTTTT.

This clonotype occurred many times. CDR3 amino acids: CAISEGLAGGSQETQYF. The CDR3 DNA reads as TGTGCCATCAGTGAAGGGCTAGCGGGGGGCTCCCAAGAGACCCAGTACTTC. The chain carries TRBV10-3 and TRBJ2-5, with 11 nucleotides matching TRBD2. In germline, CDR1 is ENHRY, CDR2 SYGVKD. The junction had 7 bases not matched to a gene; V was cut back by 3 bases and J by 1 base. CDR3 length: 17 residues.

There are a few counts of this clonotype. This chain's CDR3 is CASSKGGTTNYGYTF. The CDR3, as DNA: TGTGCCAGCAGCAAAGGAGGGACAACTAACTATGGCTACACCTTC. This sequence joins TRBV21-1 and TRBJ1-2; the D call of TRBD1 is as the table states it, not checked on the DNA. TRBV21-1 is a pseudogene. This CDR3 has 15 residues.

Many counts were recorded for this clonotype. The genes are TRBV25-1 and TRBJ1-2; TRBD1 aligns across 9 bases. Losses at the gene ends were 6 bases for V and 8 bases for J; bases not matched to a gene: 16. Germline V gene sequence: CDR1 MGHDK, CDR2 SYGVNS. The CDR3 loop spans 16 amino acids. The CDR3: CASSSRDRDAMDGYTF. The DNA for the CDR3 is TGTGCCAGCAGCAGCCGGGACAGGGATGCGATGGACGGCTACACCTTC.

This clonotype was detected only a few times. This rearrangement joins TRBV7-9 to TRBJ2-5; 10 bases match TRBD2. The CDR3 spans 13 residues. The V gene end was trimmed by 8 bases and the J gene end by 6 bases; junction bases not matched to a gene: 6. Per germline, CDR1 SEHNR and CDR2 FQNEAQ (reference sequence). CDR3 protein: CASRLAGAQTQYF. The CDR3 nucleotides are TGTGCCAGCCGGCTAGCGGGGGCACAGACCCAGTACTTC.

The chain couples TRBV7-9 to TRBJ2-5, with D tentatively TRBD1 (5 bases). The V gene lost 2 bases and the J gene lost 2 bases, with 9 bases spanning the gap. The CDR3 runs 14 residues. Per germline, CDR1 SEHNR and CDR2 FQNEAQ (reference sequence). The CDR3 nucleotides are TGTGCCAGCAGCTTAATTGACAGACAAGAGACCCAGTACTTC. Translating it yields CASSLIDRQETQYF.

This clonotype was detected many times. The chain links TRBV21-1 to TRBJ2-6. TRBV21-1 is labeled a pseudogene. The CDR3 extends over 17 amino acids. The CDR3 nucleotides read TGTGCCAGCAGCAAAGCGTACGCGTTCTCTGGGGCCAACGTCCTGACTTTC. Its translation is CASSKAYAFSGANVLTF.

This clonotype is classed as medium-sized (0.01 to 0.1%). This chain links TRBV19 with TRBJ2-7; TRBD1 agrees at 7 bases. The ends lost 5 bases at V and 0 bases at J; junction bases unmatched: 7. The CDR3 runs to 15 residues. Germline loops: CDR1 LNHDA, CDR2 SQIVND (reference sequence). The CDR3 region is CASSLRQGSSYEQYF. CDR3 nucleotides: TGTGCCAGTAGTCTCCGACAGGGTAGCTCCTACGAGCAGTACTTC.

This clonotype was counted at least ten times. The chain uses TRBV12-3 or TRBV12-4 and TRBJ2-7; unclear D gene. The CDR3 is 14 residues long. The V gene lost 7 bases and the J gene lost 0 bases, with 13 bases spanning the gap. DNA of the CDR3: TGTGCCAGCACCTCGACACTCTTCTCCTACGAGCAGTACTTC. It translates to CASTSTLFSYEQYF.